The T cell receptor (beta chain) described here comes from a study of blood T cell repertoires in COVID-19. Whole-study context: Spain, Italy and the United States supplied samples that represented acute and convalescent COVID-19. The cDNA or gDNA used as material had been derived from T cells, B-cell-depleted T cells, or PBMCs.

Some clones are missing from TCRdb's copy, which holds only in-frame ones; the method was immunoSEQ multiplex PCR. Of a few hundred thousand clones in the sample, more than 75% are singletons; the top ten hold 1.5% to 2%. V lost 1 base and J lost 6, with 4 bases in between. Germline CDR1 LGHDT, CDR2 YNNKEL (reference sequence). The CDR3 is 11 amino acids. The clonotype originates from a woman between 45 and 65 years old with acute or convalescent COVID-19. The specimen sequenced was peripheral blood. This rearrangement joins TRBV3-1 (or the pseudogene TRBV3-2) to TRBJ2-7; D call uncertain. The DNA for the CDR3 is TGTGCCAGCAGCCAAGGGCCCGAGCAGTACTTC. Encoded protein: CASSQGPEQYF.